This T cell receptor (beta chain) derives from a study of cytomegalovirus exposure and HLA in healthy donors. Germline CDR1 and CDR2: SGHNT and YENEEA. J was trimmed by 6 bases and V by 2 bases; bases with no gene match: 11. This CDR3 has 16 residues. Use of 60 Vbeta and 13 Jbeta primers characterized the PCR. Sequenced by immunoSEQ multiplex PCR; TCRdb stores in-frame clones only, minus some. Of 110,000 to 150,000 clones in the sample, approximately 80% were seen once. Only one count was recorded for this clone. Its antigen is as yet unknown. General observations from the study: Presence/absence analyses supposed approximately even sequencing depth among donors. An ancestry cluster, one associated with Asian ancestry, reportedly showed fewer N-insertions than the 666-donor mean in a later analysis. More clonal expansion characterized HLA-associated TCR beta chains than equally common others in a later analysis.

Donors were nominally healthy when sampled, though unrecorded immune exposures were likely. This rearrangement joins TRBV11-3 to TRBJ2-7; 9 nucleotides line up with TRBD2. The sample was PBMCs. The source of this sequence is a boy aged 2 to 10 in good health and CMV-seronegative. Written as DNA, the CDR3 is TGTGCCAGCAGCTTACCCTGGAAGCGGGAGGTGGGCGAGCAGTACTTC. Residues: CASSLPWKREVGEQYF.